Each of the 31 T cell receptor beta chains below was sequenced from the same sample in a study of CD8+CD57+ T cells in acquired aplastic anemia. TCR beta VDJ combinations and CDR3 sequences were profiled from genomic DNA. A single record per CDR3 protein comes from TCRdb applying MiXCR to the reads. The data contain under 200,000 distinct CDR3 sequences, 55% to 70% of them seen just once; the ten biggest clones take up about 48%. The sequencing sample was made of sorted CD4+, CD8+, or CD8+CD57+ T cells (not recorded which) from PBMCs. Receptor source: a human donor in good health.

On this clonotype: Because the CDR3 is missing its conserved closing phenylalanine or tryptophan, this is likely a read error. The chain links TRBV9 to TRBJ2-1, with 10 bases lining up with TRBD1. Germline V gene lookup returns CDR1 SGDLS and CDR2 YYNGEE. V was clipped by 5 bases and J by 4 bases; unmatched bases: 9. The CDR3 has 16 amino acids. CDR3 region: CASRGTPGQGYNEQFL. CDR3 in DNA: TGTGCCAGCAGAGGAACTCCGGGACAGGGGTACAATGAGCAGTTCCTC.

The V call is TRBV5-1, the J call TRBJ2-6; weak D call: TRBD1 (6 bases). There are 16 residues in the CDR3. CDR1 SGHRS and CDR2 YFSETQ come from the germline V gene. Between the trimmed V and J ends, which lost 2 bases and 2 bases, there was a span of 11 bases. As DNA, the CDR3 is TGCGCCAGCAGCTTAGGGGGAGTGGCTGGGGCCAACGTCCTGACTTTC. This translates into CASSLGGVAGANVLTF.

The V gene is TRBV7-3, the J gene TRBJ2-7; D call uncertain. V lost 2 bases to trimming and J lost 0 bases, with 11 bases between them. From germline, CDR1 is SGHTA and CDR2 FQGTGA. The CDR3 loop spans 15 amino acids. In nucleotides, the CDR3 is TGTGCCAGCAGCTTAGGCACAAAGCCCTCCTACGAGCAGTACTTC. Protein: CASSLGTKPSYEQYF.

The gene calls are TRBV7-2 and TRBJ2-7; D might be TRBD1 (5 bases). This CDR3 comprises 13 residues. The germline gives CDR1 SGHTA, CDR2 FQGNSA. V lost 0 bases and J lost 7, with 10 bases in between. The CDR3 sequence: CASSLAGVGEQYF. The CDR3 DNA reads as TGTGCCAGCAGCTTAGCAGGGGTTGGGGAGCAGTACTTC.

In nucleotides, the CDR3 is TGCAGCGTTGAAGCAGGCTCCTACGAGCAGTACTTC. Its protein is CSVEAGSYEQYF. The chain carries TRBV29-1 and TRBJ2-7; D remains ambiguous. This CDR3 region has 12 residues. In germline, CDR1 is SQVTM, CDR2 ANQGSEA. V lost 1 base and J 0 bases, leaving 4 bases between the germline ends.

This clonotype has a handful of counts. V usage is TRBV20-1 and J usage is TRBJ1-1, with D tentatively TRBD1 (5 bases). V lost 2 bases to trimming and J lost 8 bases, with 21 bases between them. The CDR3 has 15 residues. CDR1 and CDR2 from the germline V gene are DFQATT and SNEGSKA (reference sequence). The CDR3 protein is CSARHPLAGDYEAFF. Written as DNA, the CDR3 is TGCAGTGCTAGACACCCGCTAGCGGGGGACTACGAAGCTTTCTTT.

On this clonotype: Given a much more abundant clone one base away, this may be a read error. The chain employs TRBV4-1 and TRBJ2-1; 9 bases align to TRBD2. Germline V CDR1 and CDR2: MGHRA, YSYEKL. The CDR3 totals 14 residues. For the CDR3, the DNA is TGCGCCAGCAGCCAAGTAGCGGGAGAAGGTGAGCAGCTCTTC. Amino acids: CASSQVAGEGEQLF.

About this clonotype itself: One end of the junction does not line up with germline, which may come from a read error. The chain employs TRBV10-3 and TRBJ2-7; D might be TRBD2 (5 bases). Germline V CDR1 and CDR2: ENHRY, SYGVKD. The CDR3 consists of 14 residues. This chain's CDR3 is CASSSGGPTYEQYF. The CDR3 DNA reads TGTGCCAGCAGTTCCGGAGGCCCCACCTACGAGCAGTACTTC.

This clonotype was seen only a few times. The CDR3 loop reads CASSSDGVGTEAFF. In DNA, the CDR3 is TGCGCCAGCAGCTCCGACGGGGTGGGCACTGAAGCTTTCTTT. The chain has TRBV5-1 and TRBJ1-1, with no clear D. V was cut by 3 bases and J by 4 bases, with 13 bases left in between. The CDR3 is made up of 14 amino acids. Germline CDR1 is SGHRS and CDR2 is YFSETQ.

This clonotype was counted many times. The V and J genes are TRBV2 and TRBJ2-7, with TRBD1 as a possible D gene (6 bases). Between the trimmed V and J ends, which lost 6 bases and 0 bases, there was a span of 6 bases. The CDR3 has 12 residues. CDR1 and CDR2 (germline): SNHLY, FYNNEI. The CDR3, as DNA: TGTGCCAGCAGGGACAGCTCCTACGAGCAGTACTTC. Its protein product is CASRDSSYEQYF.

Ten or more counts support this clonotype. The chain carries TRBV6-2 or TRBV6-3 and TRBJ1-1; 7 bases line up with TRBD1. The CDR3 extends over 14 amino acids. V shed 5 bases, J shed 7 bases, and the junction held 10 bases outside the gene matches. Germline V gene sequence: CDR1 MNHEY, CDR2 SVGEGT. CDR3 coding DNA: TGTGCCAGCAGTCGTGACAGGGTCTGGGGTGAAGCTTTCTTT. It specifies CASSRDRVWGEAFF.

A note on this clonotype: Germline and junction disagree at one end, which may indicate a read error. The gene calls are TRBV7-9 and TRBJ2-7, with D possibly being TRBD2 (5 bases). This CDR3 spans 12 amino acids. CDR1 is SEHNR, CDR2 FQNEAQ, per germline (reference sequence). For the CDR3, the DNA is TGCGCCAGCAGCTTAGCGCAGGAAGGGCAGTACTTC. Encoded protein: CASSLAQEGQYF. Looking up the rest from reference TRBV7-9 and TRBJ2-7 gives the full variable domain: DTGVSQNPRHKITKRGQNVTFRCDPISEHNRLYWYRQTLGQGPEFLTYFQNEAQLEKSRLLSDRFSAERPKGSFSTLEIQRTEQGDSAMYLCASSLAQEGQYFGPGTRLTVT.

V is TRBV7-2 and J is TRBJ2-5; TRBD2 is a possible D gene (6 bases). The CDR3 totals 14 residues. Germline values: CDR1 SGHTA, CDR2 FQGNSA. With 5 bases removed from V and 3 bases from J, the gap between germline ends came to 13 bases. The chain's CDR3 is CASSRIREKETQYF. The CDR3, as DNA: TGTGCCAGCAGCCGTATCCGGGAGAAAGAGACCCAGTACTTC.

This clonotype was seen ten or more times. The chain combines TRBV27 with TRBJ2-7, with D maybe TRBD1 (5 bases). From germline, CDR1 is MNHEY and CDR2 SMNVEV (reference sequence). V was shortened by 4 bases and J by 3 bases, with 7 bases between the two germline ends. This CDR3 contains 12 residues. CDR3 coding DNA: TGTGCCAGCAGTTCGGACAACTACGAGCAGTACTTC. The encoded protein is CASSSDNYEQYF.

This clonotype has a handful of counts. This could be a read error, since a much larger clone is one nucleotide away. CDR3 DNA sequence: TGTGCCAGCAGCAAGGTAGAGGATGAGCAGTTCTTC. It encodes CASSKVEDEQFF. This chain joins TRBV7-9 and TRBJ2-1; no clear D. This CDR3 contains 12 residues. The germline gives CDR1 SEHNR, CDR2 FQNEAQ (reference sequence). The V end was cut by 5 bases, the J end by 8 bases, with 10 bases between.

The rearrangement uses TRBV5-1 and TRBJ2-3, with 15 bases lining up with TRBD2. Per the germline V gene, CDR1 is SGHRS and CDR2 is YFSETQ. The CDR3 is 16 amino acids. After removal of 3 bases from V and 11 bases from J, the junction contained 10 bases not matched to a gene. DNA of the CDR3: TGCGCCAGCAGCTCCGGACTAGCGGGAGGGTACAATGAGCAGTATTTT. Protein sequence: CASSSGLAGGYNEQYF. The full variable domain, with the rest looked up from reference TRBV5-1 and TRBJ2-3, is KAGVTQTPRYLIKTRGQQVTLSCSPISGHRSVSWYQQTPGQGLQFLFEYFSETQRNKGNFPGRFSGRQFSNSRSEMNVSTLELGDSALYLCASSSGLAGGYNEQYFGPGTRLTVL.

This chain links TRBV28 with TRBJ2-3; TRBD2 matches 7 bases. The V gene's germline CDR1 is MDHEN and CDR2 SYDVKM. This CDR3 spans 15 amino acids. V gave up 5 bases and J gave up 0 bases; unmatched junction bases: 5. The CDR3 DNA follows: TGTGCCAGCAGTCGCGGGACTACCAGCACAGATACGCAGTATTTT. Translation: CASSRGTTSTDTQYF.

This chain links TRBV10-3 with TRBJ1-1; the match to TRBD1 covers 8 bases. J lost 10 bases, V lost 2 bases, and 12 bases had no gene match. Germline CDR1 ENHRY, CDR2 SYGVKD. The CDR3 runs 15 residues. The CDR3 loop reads CAISETRTGFVTAFF. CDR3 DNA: TGTGCCATCAGTGAGACGAGGACAGGGTTCGTGACAGCTTTCTTT.

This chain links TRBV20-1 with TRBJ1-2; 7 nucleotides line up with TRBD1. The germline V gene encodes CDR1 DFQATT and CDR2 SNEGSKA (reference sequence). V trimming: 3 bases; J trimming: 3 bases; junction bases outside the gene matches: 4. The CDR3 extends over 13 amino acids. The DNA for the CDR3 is TGCAGTGCTAGGGGCAGGGGGGACTATGGCTACACCTTC. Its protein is CSARGRGDYGYTF.

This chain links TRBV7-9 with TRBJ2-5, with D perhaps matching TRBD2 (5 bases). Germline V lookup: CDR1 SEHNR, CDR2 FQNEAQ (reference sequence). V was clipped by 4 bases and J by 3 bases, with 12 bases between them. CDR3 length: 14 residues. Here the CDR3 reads CASSYQTGKETQYF. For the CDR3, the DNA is TGTGCCAGCAGCTACCAGACGGGGAAAGAGACCCAGTACTTC.

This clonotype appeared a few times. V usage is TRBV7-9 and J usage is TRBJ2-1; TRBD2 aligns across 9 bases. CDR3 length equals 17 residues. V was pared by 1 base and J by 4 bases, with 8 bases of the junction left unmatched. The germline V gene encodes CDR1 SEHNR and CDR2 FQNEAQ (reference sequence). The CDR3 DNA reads TGTGCCAGCAGCTTAGTTCTTAGCGGGGGTCATTACAATGAGCAGTTCTTC. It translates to CASSLVLSGGHYNEQFF.

CDR3 in DNA: TGCAGCGTTGACCCCAATCCGGAAAGCTATGGCTACACCTTC. Translating gives CSVDPNPESYGYTF. J is TRBJ1-2 and V is TRBV29-1; D not resolved. The germline gives CDR1 SQVTM, CDR2 ANQGSEA. Between the trimmed V and J ends, which lost 3 bases and 4 bases, there was a span of 15 bases. The CDR3 spans 14 residues.

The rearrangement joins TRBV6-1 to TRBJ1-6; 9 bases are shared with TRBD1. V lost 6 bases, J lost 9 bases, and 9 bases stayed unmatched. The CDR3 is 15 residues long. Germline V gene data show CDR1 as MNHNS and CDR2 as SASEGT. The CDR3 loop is CASSQQGQGSSPLHF. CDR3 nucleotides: TGTGCCAGCAGCCAACAGGGACAGGGCAGTTCACCCCTCCACTTT.

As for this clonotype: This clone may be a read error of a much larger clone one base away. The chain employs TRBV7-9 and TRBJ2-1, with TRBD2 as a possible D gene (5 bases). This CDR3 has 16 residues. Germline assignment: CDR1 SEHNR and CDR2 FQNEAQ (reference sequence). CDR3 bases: TGTGCCAGCAGCCGTTCCCTTCGGTACCCGGGGAATGAGCAGTGCTTC. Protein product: CASSRSLRYPGNEQCF. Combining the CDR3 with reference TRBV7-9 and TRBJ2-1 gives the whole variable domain DTGVSQNPRHKITKRGQNVTFRCDPISEHNRLYWYRQTLGQGPEFLTYFQNEAQLEKSRLLSDRFSAERPKGSFSTLEIQRTEQGDSAMYLCASSRSLRYPGNEQCFGPGTRLTVL.

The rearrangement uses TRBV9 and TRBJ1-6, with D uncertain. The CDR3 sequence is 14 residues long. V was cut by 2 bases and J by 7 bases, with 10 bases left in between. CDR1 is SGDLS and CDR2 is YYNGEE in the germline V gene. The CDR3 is CASSVNSVNSPLHF. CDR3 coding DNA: TGTGCCAGCAGCGTTAACAGCGTAAATTCACCCCTCCACTTT.

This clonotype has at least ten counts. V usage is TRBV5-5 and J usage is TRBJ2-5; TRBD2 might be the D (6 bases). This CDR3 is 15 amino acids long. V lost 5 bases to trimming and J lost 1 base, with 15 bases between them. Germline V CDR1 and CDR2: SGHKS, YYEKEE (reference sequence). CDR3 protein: CASSFPGLSQETQYF. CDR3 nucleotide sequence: TGTGCCAGCAGTTTCCCGGGACTTAGCCAAGAGACCCAGTACTTC.

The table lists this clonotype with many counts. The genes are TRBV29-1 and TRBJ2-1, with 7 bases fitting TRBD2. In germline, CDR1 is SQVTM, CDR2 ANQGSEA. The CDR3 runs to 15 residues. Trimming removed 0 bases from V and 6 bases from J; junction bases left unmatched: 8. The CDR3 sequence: CSVEDQEGRVNEQFF. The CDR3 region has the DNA TGCAGCGTTGAAGACCAGGAGGGGAGGGTCAATGAGCAGTTCTTC.

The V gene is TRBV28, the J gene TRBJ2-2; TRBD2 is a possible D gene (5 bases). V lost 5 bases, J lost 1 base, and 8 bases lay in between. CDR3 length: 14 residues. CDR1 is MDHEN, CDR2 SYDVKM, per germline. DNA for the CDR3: TGTGCCAGCAGTAGCAGCGGGAACACCGGGGAGCTGTTTTTT. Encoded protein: CASSSSGNTGELFF.

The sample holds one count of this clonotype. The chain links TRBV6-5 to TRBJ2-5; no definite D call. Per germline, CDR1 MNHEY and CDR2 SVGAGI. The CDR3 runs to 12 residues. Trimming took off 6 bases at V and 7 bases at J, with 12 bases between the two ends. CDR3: CASSLTKGTQYF. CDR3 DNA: TGTGCCAGCAGCCTTACAAAAGGGACCCAGTACTTC.

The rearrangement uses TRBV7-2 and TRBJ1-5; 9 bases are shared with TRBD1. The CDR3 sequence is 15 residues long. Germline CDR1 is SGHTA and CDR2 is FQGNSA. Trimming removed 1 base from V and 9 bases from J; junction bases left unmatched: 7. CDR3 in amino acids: CASSLVGQGSLPQHF. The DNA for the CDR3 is TGTGCCAGCAGCTTAGTGGGACAGGGCTCTCTGCCCCAGCATTTT.

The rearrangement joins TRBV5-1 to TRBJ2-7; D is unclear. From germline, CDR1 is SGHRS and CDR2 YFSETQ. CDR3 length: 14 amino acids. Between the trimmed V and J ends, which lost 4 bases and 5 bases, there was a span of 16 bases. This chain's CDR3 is CASSQQREVDEQYF. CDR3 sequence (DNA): TGCGCCAGCAGCCAGCAAAGGGAAGTCGACGAGCAGTACTTC. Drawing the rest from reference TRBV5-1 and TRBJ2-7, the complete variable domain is KAGVTQTPRYLIKTRGQQVTLSCSPISGHRSVSWYQQTPGQGLQFLFEYFSETQRNKGNFPGRFSGRQFSNSRSEMNVSTLELGDSALYLCASSQQREVDEQYFGPGTRLTVT.